The 17 T cell receptor beta chains below come from one sample, sequenced in a study of blood T cell repertoires in COVID-19. Sequenced by immunoSEQ multiplex PCR; TCRdb stores in-frame clones only, minus some. The table has hundreds of thousands of clones, 88% seen once. Sample: PBMCs or T cells enriched from blood (not recorded which). The receptors were sampled from a woman aged 18 to 35 who had been exposed to COVID-19.

This clone came up a few times. The V gene is TRBV29-1, the J gene TRBJ2-7; TRBD2 agrees at 13 bases. Trimming at V came to 8 bases and at J to 7 bases, leaving 11 bases not matched to a gene. Germline CDR1 SQVTM, CDR2 ANQGSEA. This CDR3 has 14 amino acids. The CDR3 coding sequence is TGCAGCATAGAGGGACTAGCGGGAACAAAAGAGCAGTACTTC. It encodes CSIEGLAGTKEQYF.

The chain combines TRBV18 with TRBJ1-5; 7 nucleotides agree with TRBD1. In germline, CDR1 is KGHSH, CDR2 LQKENI. Trimming at V came to 3 bases and at J to 4 bases, leaving 6 bases not matched to a gene. This CDR3 contains 15 residues. CDR3 coding DNA: TGTGCCAGCTCACCCCCGGGACAGACTAATCAGCCCCAGCATTTT. This encodes CASSPPGQTNQPQHF.

The V call is TRBV7-3, the J call TRBJ2-2, with D possibly TRBD1 on 5 matching bases. CDR1 is SGHTA, CDR2 FQGTGA, per germline. The CDR3 extends over 14 amino acids. The V end was cut by 7 bases, the J end by 1 base, with 10 bases between. CDR3: CASTATENTGELFF. CDR3 DNA: TGTGCCAGCACCGCGACAGAGAACACCGGGGAGCTGTTTTTT.

The V and J genes are TRBV7-9 and TRBJ2-7; 9 bases align to TRBD1. The germline V gene has CDR1 SEHNR and CDR2 FQNEAQ (reference sequence). The CDR3 is 15 amino acids. After removal of 5 bases from V and 7 bases from J, the junction contained 12 bases not matched to a gene. CDR3 coding DNA: TGTGCCAGCAGCCTACAGGGGGCAGTCTTAAATGAGCAGTACTTC. Protein product: CASSLQGAVLNEQYF.

The chain joins TRBV7-9 to TRBJ2-7; weak D call: TRBD2 (6 bases). CDR1 is SEHNR, CDR2 FQNEAQ, per germline (reference sequence). The CDR3 sequence is 15 residues long. Trimming cost V 1 base and J 12 bases, with 22 bases left between them. DNA of the CDR3: TGTGCCAGCAGCTTAGTCTCCGGGAGCCCAGACGTGGCGTACTTC. Translation gives CASSLVSGSPDVAYF.

The chain joins TRBV15 to TRBJ1-2, with D hard to call. CDR1 and CDR2 from the germline V gene are LNHNV and YYDKDF (reference sequence). With 4 bases removed from V and 8 bases from J, the gap between germline ends came to 23 bases. This CDR3 region has 16 residues. The CDR3 is CATSTNYGSNEWGYTF. CDR3 in DNA: TGTGCCACCAGCACAAACTACGGGAGTAATGAGTGGGGCTACACCTTC.

The J gene is TRBJ1-6, the V gene TRBV28; the match to TRBD1 covers 10 bases. V shed 6 bases, J shed 13 bases, and the junction held 9 bases outside the gene matches. CDR1 is MDHEN and CDR2 is SYDVKM in the germline V gene. CDR3 length: 14 amino acids. This CDR3 reads CASSPGQGIPPLHF. DNA of the CDR3: TGTGCCAGCAGCCCGGGACAGGGGATACCGCCCCTCCACTTT.

The gene calls are TRBV27 and TRBJ1-2; 7 nucleotides match TRBD1. With V trimmed by 2 bases and J by 4 bases, 13 bases remained unmatched. Germline lookup yields CDR1 MNHEY and CDR2 SMNVEV (reference sequence). The CDR3 consists of 17 residues. The CDR3 DNA follows: TGTGCCAGCAGTTTAAGTTCCGGGACAGCGATCTTCTATGGCTACACCTTC. Its translation is CASSLSSGTAIFYGYTF.

This clone was detected once. This chain links TRBV28 with TRBJ1-1; 10 nucleotides line up with TRBD1. V was pared by 3 bases and J by 11 bases, with 0 bases of the junction left unmatched. CDR3 length: 11 amino acids. Germline CDR1 reads MDHEN; CDR2 reads SYDVKM. The CDR3: CASSLGQGAFF. The CDR3 DNA is TGTGCCAGCAGTTTGGGACAGGGGGCTTTCTTT. Supplemented by reference TRBV28 and TRBJ1-1, the full variable domain reads DVKVTQSSRYLVKRTGEKVFLECVQDMDHENMFWYRQDPGLGLRLIYFSYDVKMKEKGDIPEGYSVSREKKERFSLILESASTNQTSMYLCASSLGQGAFFGQGTRLTVV.

This clone was observed a single time. V usage is TRBV5-4 and J usage is TRBJ2-7, with 13 bases fitting TRBD2. The CDR3 runs to 15 residues. The V and J ends lost 5 bases and 11 bases, in that order; junction bases with no gene match: 13. Germline CDR1 is SGHNT and CDR2 is YYREEE (reference sequence). The CDR3 reads CASSSGTSGVINEYF. CDR3 DNA sequence: TGTGCCAGCAGTTCCGGGACTAGCGGGGTGATTAATGAGTACTTC. Using reference TRBV5-4 and TRBJ2-7 for the parts outside the CDR3, the full variable domain is ETGVTQSPTHLIKTRGQQVTLRCSSQSGHNTVSWYQQALGQGPQFIFQYYREEENGRGNFPPRFSGLQFPNYSSELNVNALELDDSALYLCASSSGTSGVINEYFGPGTRLTVT.

The genes are TRBV6-5 and TRBJ1-2, with D perhaps TRBD1 (6 bases). Germline CDR1 and CDR2: MNHEY and SVGAGI. Trimming took off 8 bases at V and 6 bases at J, with 19 bases between the two ends. The CDR3 loop spans 14 amino acids. This CDR3 reads CASFVGLNRDGYTF. In DNA form, the CDR3 reads TGTGCCAGCTTCGTGGGGCTGAACAGGGATGGCTACACCTTC.

In its sample, this clone was seen a few times. This chain connects TRBV2 to TRBJ1-3; D is ambiguous. CDR3 length equals 13 residues. CDR1 is SNHLY and CDR2 is FYNNEI in the germline V gene. The V gene lost 8 bases and the J gene lost 2 bases, with 10 bases spanning the gap. CDR3 loop: CASFGGAGNTIYF. CDR3 bases: TGTGCCAGCTTCGGCGGGGCTGGAAACACCATATATTTT.

This chain uses TRBV4-3 with TRBJ2-5, with 8 nucleotides matching TRBD2. V lost 0 bases to trimming and J lost 1 base; unmatched junction nucleotides: 7. Germline V gene sequence: CDR1 LGHNA, CDR2 YSLEER. This CDR3 contains 17 residues. The CDR3 sequence is CASSQDRGLGAQETQYF. The CDR3 DNA reads as TGCGCCAGCAGCCAAGATCGGGGACTAGGGGCCCAAGAGACCCAGTACTTC.

The chain combines TRBV24-1 with TRBJ2-1, with 8 bases lining up with TRBD1. After removal of 4 bases from V and 5 bases from J, the junction contained 9 bases not matched to a gene. This CDR3 comprises 16 residues. Per the germline V gene, CDR1 is KGHDR and CDR2 is SFDVKD. The chain's CDR3 is CATSDPDRAKNNEQFF. Written as DNA, the CDR3 is TGTGCCACCAGTGACCCGGACAGGGCTAAGAACAATGAGCAGTTCTTC.

The chain joins TRBV18 to TRBJ2-1; 8 bases line up with TRBD2. The ends lost 2 bases at V and 5 bases at J; junction bases unmatched: 5. Looked up from germline, CDR1 is KGHSH and CDR2 is LQKENI. The CDR3 length is 15 residues. CDR3 protein: CASSPDGGGNNEQFF. The CDR3 coding sequence is TGTGCCAGCTCACCAGACGGGGGGGGAAACAATGAGCAGTTCTTC.

This clone turned up a few times. This chain uses TRBV10-1 with TRBJ2-2; 7 positions agree with TRBD1. Germline CDR1 is WNHNN and CDR2 is SYGVQD (reference sequence). This CDR3 has 13 amino acids. With V trimmed by 8 bases and J by 5 bases, 5 bases remained unmatched. CDR3 region: CASRRGKTGELFF. The CDR3 DNA sequence: TGCGCCAGCCGCAGGGGGAAAACCGGGGAGCTGTTTTTT.

This chain links TRBV4-2 with TRBJ2-7; D not resolved. The germline V gene has CDR1 LGHNA and CDR2 YNFKEQ. CDR3 length: 11 amino acids. V gave up 5 bases and J gave up 7 bases, with 9 bases separating them. DNA for the CDR3: TGTGCCAGCAGCAACCACAGAGAGCAGTACTTC. Protein: CASSNHREQYF.